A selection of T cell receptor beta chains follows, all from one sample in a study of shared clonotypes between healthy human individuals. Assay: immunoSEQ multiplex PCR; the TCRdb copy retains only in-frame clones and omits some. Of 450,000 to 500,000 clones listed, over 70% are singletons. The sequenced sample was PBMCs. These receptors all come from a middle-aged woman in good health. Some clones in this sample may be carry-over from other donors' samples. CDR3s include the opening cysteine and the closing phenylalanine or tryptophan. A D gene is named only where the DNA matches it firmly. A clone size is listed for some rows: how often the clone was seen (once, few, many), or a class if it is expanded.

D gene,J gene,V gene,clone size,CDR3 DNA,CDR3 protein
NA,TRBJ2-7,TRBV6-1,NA,TGTGCCAGCAGGGGCCGGGCCAACTACGAGCAGTACTTC,CASRGRANYEQYF
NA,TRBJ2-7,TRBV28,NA,TGTGCCAGCAGTACGCCGGGAGCCCGCCTGGGCTACGAGCAGTACTTC,CASSTPGARLGYEQYF
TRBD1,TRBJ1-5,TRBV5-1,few,TGCGCCAGCAGCTTGGGGACAGGGGGCTCGGATCAGCCCCAGCATTTT,CASSLGTGGSDQPQHF
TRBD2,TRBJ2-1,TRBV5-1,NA,TGCGCCAGTCGGGACTACCGATACAATGAGCAGTTCTTC,CASRDYRYNEQFF
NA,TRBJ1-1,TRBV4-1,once,TGCGCCAGCAGCCTTGTGGGTAGTACTGAAGCTTTCTTT,CASSLVGSTEAFF
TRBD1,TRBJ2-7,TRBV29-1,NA,TGCAGCGTCACGAGGGGCAGGGGGCGAAGTAATGACGAGCAGTACTTC,CSVTRGRGRSNDEQYF
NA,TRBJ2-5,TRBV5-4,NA,TGTGCCAGCAGCTCCGGGGGTGCGAACCAAGAGACCCAGTACTTC,CASSSGGANQETQYF
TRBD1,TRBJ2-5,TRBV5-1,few,TGCGCCAGCAGCTTGGGGACAGGGTCACACCAGACCCAGTACTTC,CASSLGTGSHQTQYF
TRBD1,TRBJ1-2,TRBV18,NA,TGTGCCAGCTCACCCGCTTCCCCGGGACAGGGGGGGAACTATGGCTACACCTTC,CASSPASPGQGGNYGYTF
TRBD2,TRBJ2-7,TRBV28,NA,TGTGCCAGCAGCGGCACGGACGCGGGAGGAGGGCGGCAGTACTTC,CASSGTDAGGGRQYF
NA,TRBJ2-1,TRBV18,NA,TGTGCCAGCTCACCAACTTCGAGCTCCTACAATGAGCAGTTCTTC,CASSPTSSSYNEQFF
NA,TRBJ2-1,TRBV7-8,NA,TGTGCCAGCAGCCCTCAGGGCGCTACGGGGTCCTACAATGAGCAGTTCTTC,CASSPQGATGSYNEQFF
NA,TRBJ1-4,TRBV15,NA,TGTGCCACCAGCAGAGCAATGTCAGGGAATGAAAAACTGTTTTTT,CATSRAMSGNEKLFF
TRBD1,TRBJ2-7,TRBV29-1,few,TGCAGCGTTGAAGACGCCCCCCGGACAGGGGACCCGAGCTCCTACGAGCAGTACTTC,CSVEDAPRTGDPSSYEQYF
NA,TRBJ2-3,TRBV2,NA,TGTGCCAGCACCGGGCATGGCGCTTACACAGATACGCAGTATTTT,CASTGHGAYTDTQYF
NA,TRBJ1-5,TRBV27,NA,TGTGCCAGCAGTTTACGGGCTGGCAATCAGCCCCAGCATTTT,CASSLRAGNQPQHF
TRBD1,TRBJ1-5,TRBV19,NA,TGTGCCGCCCAAGGGACAGGGGGCAATCAGCCCCAGCATTTT,CAAQGTGGNQPQHF
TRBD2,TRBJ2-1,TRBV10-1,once,TGCGCCAGCAAAGCGGGAAGACTAAATGAGCAGTTCTTC,CASKAGRLNEQFF
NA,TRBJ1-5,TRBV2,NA,TGTGCCAGCAGTGAGTGGGGAAGACCTGACCTTTATCGGCCCAGGCATTTT,CASSEWGRPDLYRPRHF
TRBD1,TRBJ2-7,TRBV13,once,TGTGCCAGCAGCACCTGGACAGGGGATTCCTACGAGCAGTACTTC,CASSTWTGDSYEQYF
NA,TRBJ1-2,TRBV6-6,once,TGTGCCAGCAGTTACACCCGGACAGAAAATGGCTACACCTTC,CASSYTRTENGYTF
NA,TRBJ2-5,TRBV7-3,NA,TGTGCCAGCAGCATTAACCGACAAGAGACCCAGTACTTC,CASSINRQETQYF
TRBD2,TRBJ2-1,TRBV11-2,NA,TGTGCCAGCAGCTTAAACCCTCTAGCGGGAGGGGTTTTCTTC,CASSLNPLAGGVFF
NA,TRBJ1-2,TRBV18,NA,TGTGCCAGCTCACCCGGGGCAGGGGCCGGTGGCTACACCTTC,CASSPGAGAGGYTF
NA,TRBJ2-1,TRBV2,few,TGTGCCAGCGAGGTCCGTCTTAGCTCCTACAATGAGCAGTTCTTC,CASEVRLSSYNEQFF
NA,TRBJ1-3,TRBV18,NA,TGTGCCAGCTCACCACCGTTTAAGGCGAACCACTCTGGAAACACCATATATTTT,CASSPPFKANHSGNTIYF
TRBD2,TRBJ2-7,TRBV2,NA,TGTGCCAGTGAGACGGGACTAGCGGACTACGAGCAGTACTTC,CASETGLADYEQYF
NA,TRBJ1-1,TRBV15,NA,TGTGCCACCAGCTTTATGAGAAACACTGAAGCTTTCTTT,CATSFMRNTEAFF
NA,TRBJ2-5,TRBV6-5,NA,TGTGCCAGCAAGAGTAGCGCCGCCCAAGAGACCCAGTACTTC,CASKSSAAQETQYF
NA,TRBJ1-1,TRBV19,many,TGTGCCAGTAGTAGGGGAACCGGGAAGGAGGCTTTCTTT,CASSRGTGKEAFF
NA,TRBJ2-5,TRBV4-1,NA,TGCGCCAGCAGCCAAACAGGGCGGTTCGGAGAGACCCAGTACTTC,CASSQTGRFGETQYF
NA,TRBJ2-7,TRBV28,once,TGTGCCAGCAGTGTAGACAGCGGCCTAGCCACTTACGAGCAGTACTTC,CASSVDSGLATYEQYF
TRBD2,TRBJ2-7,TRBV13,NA,TGTGCCAGCAGCCTGGGACTAGCGGGATCCTACGAGCAGTACTTC,CASSLGLAGSYEQYF
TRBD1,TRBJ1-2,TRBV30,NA,TGTGCCTGGGGAGGACAGGGCGGCGGCTACACCTTC,CAWGGQGGGYTF
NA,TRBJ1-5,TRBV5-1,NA,TGCGCCAGCAGCTTGGCGGGACCGGAAAACAATCAGCCCCAGCATTTT,CASSLAGPENNQPQHF
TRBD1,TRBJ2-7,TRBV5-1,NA,TGCGCCAGCAGCGGGGGCGGGACAGGGATCTCCTACGAGCAGTACTTC,CASSGGGTGISYEQYF
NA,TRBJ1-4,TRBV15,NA,TGTGCCACCAGCAGAGGACAATCAACTAATGAAAAACTGTTTTTT,CATSRGQSTNEKLFF
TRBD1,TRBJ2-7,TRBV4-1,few,TGCGCCAGCAGCCAAGAGGGGGACAGTCGCTACGAGCAGTACTTC,CASSQEGDSRYEQYF
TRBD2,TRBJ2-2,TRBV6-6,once,TGTGCCAGCAGGGGCGGGAGCGCCGGGGAGCTGTTTTTT,CASRGGSAGELFF
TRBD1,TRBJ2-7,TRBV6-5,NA,TGTGCCAGCAGTTACTCCGGGACAGGACTTAGGGAGCAGTACTTC,CASSYSGTGLREQYF
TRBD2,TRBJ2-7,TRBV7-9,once,TGTGCCAGCAGTAATAGCGGGAAACCCTCCTACGAGCAGTACTTC,CASSNSGKPSYEQYF
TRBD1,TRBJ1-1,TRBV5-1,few,TGCGCCAGCAGCCAGGGACAGGGGTCGATGAACACTGAAGCTTTCTTT,CASSQGQGSMNTEAFF
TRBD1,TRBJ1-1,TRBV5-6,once,TGTGCCAGCATTCAGACAGGGGGCCCCACTGAAGCTTTCTTT,CASIQTGGPTEAFF
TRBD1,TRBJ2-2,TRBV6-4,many,TGTGCCAGCAGCCAACAGGGGGAAACCGGGGAGCTGTTTTTT,CASSQQGETGELFF
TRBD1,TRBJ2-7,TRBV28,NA,TGTGCCAGCAGTTCGTGGACAGGGGGTAACGAGCAGTACTTC,CASSSWTGGNEQYF
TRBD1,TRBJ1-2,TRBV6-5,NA,TGTGCCAGCAGTTACGAGACAGGGTTCGGCTACACCTTC,CASSYETGFGYTF
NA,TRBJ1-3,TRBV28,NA,TGTGCCAGCAGCCAAGGGGGTTTTGCTACTGGAAACACCATATATTTT,CASSQGGFATGNTIYF
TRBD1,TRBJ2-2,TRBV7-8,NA,TGTGCCAGCAGCCCGCCGGCTTGGACAGGGGGCGCGAACACCGGGGAGCTGTTTTTT,CASSPPAWTGGANTGELFF